The T cell receptor (beta chain) described here comes from a study of blood T cell repertoires in COVID-19. Study-level information: In each case, the material was cDNA or gDNA derived from T cells, B-cell-depleted T cells, or PBMCs.

The assay was immunoSEQ multiplex PCR, and TCRdb's table has in-frame clones only and misses some. The data show under 250,000 clones, around four fifths seen once. This clone is a singleton in its sample. This CDR3 has 15 residues. Germline trimming cut 3 bases from V and 7 bases from J; bases unmatched to any gene: 9. Germline CDR1 and CDR2: MNHEY and SMNVEV (reference sequence). Sequencing used peripheral blood. The chain combines TRBV27 with TRBJ2-1; 7 nucleotides agree with TRBD1. The clonotype originates from a woman aged 70 to 79 with active or convalescent COVID-19. The CDR3 loop is CASSFPGTARNEQFF. Here the CDR3 DNA reads TGTGCCAGCAGTTTCCCCGGGACAGCACGGAATGAGCAGTTCTTC.